A single sample gave rise to the 12 T cell receptor beta chains below, sequenced in a study of blood T cell repertoires in COVID-19. Generated by immunoSEQ multiplex PCR, the TCRdb table keeps only in-frame clones and is missing some. Among around 120,000 clones listed, roughly 85% were seen once. Sequenced material: peripheral blood. Receptors were obtained from a man aged 25 to 45 with acute or convalescent COVID-19.

Only one count was recorded for this clone. The chain links TRBV10-3 to TRBJ1-2; the match to TRBD1 covers 8 bases. The CDR3 contains 17 residues. Trimming took 0 bases from V and 8 from J; bases not matched to a gene: 14. Germline loops: CDR1 ENHRY, CDR2 SYGVKD. The CDR3 loop is CAISESRQGPVPGGYTF. CDR3 sequence (DNA): TGTGCCATCAGTGAGTCGAGACAGGGGCCCGTCCCGGGGGGCTACACCTTC.

V and J are TRBV30 and TRBJ1-3; tentatively, D is TRBD1 (6 bases). Between the trimmed V and J ends, which lost 8 bases and 4 bases, there was a span of 18 bases. The CDR3 spans 14 residues. From germline, CDR1 is GTSNPN and CDR2 SVGIG (reference sequence). The CDR3 region is CARGHRGAGNTIYF. As DNA, the CDR3 is TGTGCCCGGGGGCATCGGGGAGCAGGAAACACCATATATTTT.

The chain has TRBV6-6 and TRBJ2-7; the D is unclear. Per the germline V gene, CDR1 is MNHNY and CDR2 is SVGAGI (reference sequence). Trimming shortened V by 2 bases and J by 7 bases, and 6 bases separated the two germline ends. This CDR3 comprises 11 residues. The CDR3 loop reads CASSYGQEQYV. CDR3 nucleotides: TGTGCCAGCAGTTACGGGCAGGAGCAGTACGTC.

The chain uses TRBV10-3 and TRBJ2-1; 10 bases are shared with TRBD1. The CDR3 runs to 17 residues. V trimming: 8 bases; J trimming: 1 base; junction bases outside the gene matches: 11. Germline V gene sequence: CDR1 ENHRY, CDR2 SYGVKD. The CDR3 DNA follows: TGTGCCATCGGCCCGACAGGGGGCGCTTGGTCCTACAATGAGCAGTTCTTC. Translated: CAIGPTGGAWSYNEQFF.

This clone occurred once. The chain links TRBV5-1 to TRBJ2-7; 7 nucleotides agree with TRBD2. Germline CDR1 and CDR2: SGHRS and YFSETQ. J gave up 2 bases and V 0 bases, and 8 bases lay outside the gene matches. The length of the CDR3 is 16 residues. The CDR3 DNA reads as TGCGCCAGCAGCTTGGGTCCAGCGGGGCTTGCCTACGAGCAGTACGTC. Translated, it gives CASSLGPAGLAYEQYV.

The V gene is TRBV5-5, the J gene TRBJ2-1; D perhaps matches TRBD1 (5 bases). V was clipped by 0 bases and J by 3 bases, with 10 bases between them. Germline V gene lookup returns CDR1 SGHKS and CDR2 YYEKEE (reference sequence). The CDR3 totals 15 residues. CDR3 protein: CASSLAGQDYNEQFF. CDR3 nucleotides: TGTGCCAGCAGCTTGGCCGGACAAGACTACAATGAGCAGTTCTTC.

This chain connects TRBV30 to TRBJ2-3; 11 nucleotides align to TRBD2. V lost 2 bases and J lost 1; bases outside the gene matches: 2. Germline values: CDR1 GTSNPN, CDR2 SVGIG (reference sequence). The CDR3 spans 15 residues. The DNA for the CDR3 is TGTGCCTGGAGTCCACTAGCGGGGGGCACAGATACGCAGTATTTT. Amino acids: CAWSPLAGGTDTQYF.

This clone was picked up a small number of times. V is TRBV21-1 and J is TRBJ2-7; the table's D gene call, TRBD2, was not cross checked with the DNA. TRBV21-1 is assigned pseudogene status. This CDR3 has 16 residues. The CDR3 DNA reads TGTGCGAGCGGAGGGATGAGCGGGCCACCTACCTACGAGCAGTACGTC. Translating it yields CASGGMSGPPTYEQYV.

This rearrangement joins TRBV21-1 to TRBJ1-6; the DNA was not used to check the table's D call, TRBD1. TRBV21-1 is shown as a pseudogene. The CDR3 length is 14 residues. CDR3 nucleotide sequence: TGTGCCAGCAGCAAACAGGATAACTATTCACCCCTCCACTTT. This translates into CASSKQDNYSPLHF.

The V gene is TRBV5-6, the J gene TRBJ2-5; maybe TRBD1 (6 bases). V was clipped by 3 bases and J by 1 base, with 16 bases between them. CDR3 length: 16 residues. CDR1 is SGHDT, CDR2 YYEEEE, per germline. The CDR3 nucleotides are TGTGCCAGCAGCTCCAGGGGACGTGATATCCAAGAGACCCAGTACTTC. This codes for CASSSRGRDIQETQYF.

CDR3 region: CASSSGLNYGYTF. The CDR3 nucleotides are TGCGCCAGCAGCTCGGGTCTGAACTATGGCTACACCTTC. J is TRBJ1-2 and V is TRBV5-1; D unclear. The germline V and J ends were trimmed by 3 bases and 2 bases, with 8 bases remaining between them. Per germline, CDR1 SGHRS and CDR2 YFSETQ. The CDR3 is 13 amino acids.

V usage is TRBV20-1 and J usage is TRBJ2-1; D remains unclear. The ends were cut back, 4 bases at V and 7 bases at J, with 8 bases in the middle. CDR1 and CDR2 (germline): DFQATT, SNEGSKA (reference sequence). The CDR3 is 11 amino acids. CDR3 loop: CSATSGNEQFF. For the CDR3, the DNA is TGCAGTGCTACCTCGGGTAATGAGCAGTTCTTC.